The rows below give T cell receptor beta chains drawn from one sample of a study of blood T cell repertoires in COVID-19. Libraries were prepared by immunoSEQ multiplex PCR; TCRdb keeps only in-frame clonotypes and omits some of them. The sample consists of about 300,000 clones, about 89% of them appearing once. Sequenced material: peripheral blood. Receptors originate from a woman in her 30s with COVID-19, enrolled during active disease. Each CDR3 is given with its conserved first and last residue. The order of the fields is J gene, D gene, V gene, CDR3 protein. A D gene is named only where the DNA matches it firmly.

>TRBJ2-3|TRBD2|TRBV30
CAWTSGRAADTQYF
>TRBJ1-1|NA|TRBV5-4
CASSPVGGQKNTEAFF
>TRBJ2-2|NA|TRBV7-9
CASSPLRAGELFF
>TRBJ2-5|TRBD1|TRBV19
CASSADREETQYF
>TRBJ1-4|NA|TRBV6-6
CASAPGGEKLFF
>TRBJ2-3|NA|TRBV19
CASSSGLGDTQYF
>TRBJ2-1|NA|TRBV7-9
CASSLVGTYSSYNEQFF
>TRBJ2-1|NA|TRBV3-1/TRBV3-2
CASSRGRGQFF
>TRBJ2-7|NA|TRBV4-1
CASSQEGKAGEQYF
>TRBJ2-7|NA|TRBV7-9
CASGIISREQYF
>TRBJ2-2|TRBD2|TRBV5-1
CASSLPSGNTGELFF
>TRBJ1-1|NA|TRBV28
CASPGKNTEAFF
>TRBJ1-5|TRBD1|TRBV12-3/TRBV12-4
CASNNRGQPQHF
>TRBJ2-1|TRBD2|TRBV2
CASRAILAGSDNEQFF
>TRBJ2-2|NA|TRBV3-1/TRBV3-2
CASMASAGELFF
>TRBJ2-7|NA|TRBV5-1
CASSATRDEQYF
>TRBJ2-1|TRBD2|TRBV10-1
CASSDSRRLAGINEQFF
>TRBJ2-1|TRBD2|TRBV29-1
CSVEGLWGLIYNEQFF
>TRBJ1-5|NA|TRBV5-1
CASSLEGVGSNQPQHF
>TRBJ1-5|TRBD1|TRBV5-1
CASSQGQNQPQHF
>TRBJ1-3|NA|TRBV6-6
CASRPTGQISGNTIYF
>TRBJ2-2|TRBD1|TRBV6-1
CASSEVRGQGTGELFF
>TRBJ2-1|TRBD1|TRBV2
CASGLQGRGEQFF
>TRBJ2-7|NA|TRBV7-9
CASSGRAGERSYEQYF